A single sample is the source of the 15 T cell receptor beta chains below, sequenced in a study of shared clonotypes between healthy human individuals. TCRdb's table, derived via immunoSEQ multiplex PCR, lists solely in-frame clones and lacks some. The table records over 850,000 clones, roughly 74% of them present only once. The specimen was memory CD4+ T cells from PBMCs. The subset was: CD45RA-negative fraction. The origin of the receptors is a man aged 18 to 29 in good health. Some clones in this sample may be carry-over from other donors' samples.

In its sample, this clone was seen a few times. V and J are TRBV28 and TRBJ1-2; maybe TRBD1 (5 bases). The germline CDR1 and CDR2 sequences are MDHEN and SYDVKM. The V and J ends lost 6 bases and 8 bases respectively, with 10 bases between them. This CDR3 has 11 amino acids. The CDR3, as DNA: TGTGCCAGCAGCTTAAAGGGGGGCTACACCTTC. The encoded protein is CASSLKGGYTF.

This clone is a singleton in its sample. V is TRBV28 and J is TRBJ1-1; the match to TRBD1 covers 9 bases. Trimming cost V 2 bases and J 7 bases; bases outside gene matches: 11. CDR1 is MDHEN, CDR2 SYDVKM, per germline. The CDR3 has 16 residues. CDR3 bases: TGTGCCAGCAGTTTACTTCCGGGACAGGGCTCTTTTGAAGCTTTCTTT. Translation: CASSLLPGQGSFEAFF.

J is TRBJ1-4 and V is TRBV7-9, with a tentative D call TRBD1 (5 bases). Trimming took 1 base from V and 0 from J, leaving 15 bases between them. Germline values: CDR1 SEHNR, CDR2 FQNEAQ (reference sequence). The CDR3 spans 18 residues. CDR3 bases: TGTGCCAGCAGCTTAGGTCGGGGGTATGTCGCAACTAATGAAAAACTGTTTTTT. It is translated as CASSLGRGYVATNEKLFF. Variable domain in full (rest from reference TRBV7-9 and TRBJ1-4): DTGVSQNPRHKITKRGQNVTFRCDPISEHNRLYWYRQTLGQGPEFLTYFQNEAQLEKSRLLSDRFSAERPKGSFSTLEIQRTEQGDSAMYLCASSLGRGYVATNEKLFFGSGTQLSVL.

There are a few counts of this clone. This chain uses TRBV6-1 with TRBJ1-2; no definite D call. The V and J ends lost 2 bases and 9 bases respectively, with 10 bases between them. Germline V gives CDR1 MNHNS, CDR2 SASEGT. The CDR3 is made up of 12 amino acids. The CDR3 DNA reads TGTGCCAGCAGTGAACCCAGTCCCAGCTACACCTTC. The encoded protein is CASSEPSPSYTF.

The J gene is TRBJ1-2, the V gene TRBV19; D is undetermined. The CDR3 extends over 12 amino acids. CDR1 LNHDA and CDR2 SQIVND come from the germline V gene (reference sequence). The V end was cut by 6 bases, the J end by 7 bases, with 12 bases between. CDR3 loop: CASSFHRVGYTF. In nucleotides, the CDR3 is TGTGCCAGTAGCTTCCATAGAGTTGGCTACACCTTC.

The rearrangement links TRBV30 to TRBJ1-2; D is unclear. Trimming cost V 5 bases and J 5 bases, with 15 bases left between them. In germline, CDR1 is GTSNPN, CDR2 SVGIG (reference sequence). This CDR3 spans 13 amino acids. The CDR3 bases are TGTGCCTGGGACGAGGCCGGGCCATATGGCTACACCTTC. Protein product: CAWDEAGPYGYTF.

This chain joins TRBV7-2 and TRBJ2-7; D unclear. Trimming shortened V by 0 bases and J by 6 bases, and 0 bases separated the two germline ends. CDR3 size: 10 residues. Per the germline V gene, CDR1 is SGHTA and CDR2 is FQGNSA. The CDR3: CASSLAEQYF. The DNA of the CDR3 is TGTGCCAGCAGCTTAGCCGAGCAGTACTTC.

The J gene is TRBJ1-5, the V gene TRBV19; perhaps TRBD1 as D (6 bases). The CDR3 spans 17 residues. The ends were cut back, 3 bases at V and 3 bases at J, with 18 bases in the middle. Germline lookup yields CDR1 LNHDA and CDR2 SQIVND (reference sequence). CDR3: CASSILGQGQFNQPQHF. For the CDR3, the DNA is TGTGCCAGTAGTATTCTCGGGCAGGGGCAGTTCAATCAGCCCCAGCATTTT.

On this clone itself: Other DNA sequences within the sample encode an identical CDR3. The chain carries TRBV2 and TRBJ2-3; D remains ambiguous. Trimming stripped 3 bases from V and 3 bases from J, with 7 bases between. CDR3 length equals 13 residues. The V gene's germline CDR1 is SNHLY and CDR2 FYNNEI. CDR3 loop: CASSEEITDTQYF. Written as DNA, the CDR3 is TGTGCCAGCAGTGAGGAGATAACAGATACGCAGTATTTT.

The chain is built from TRBV4-1 and TRBJ2-6; TRBD1 aligns across 11 bases. The germline V gene has CDR1 MGHRA and CDR2 YSYEKL. This CDR3 is built from 17 residues. Germline trimming cut 2 bases from V and 2 bases from J; bases unmatched to any gene: 2. CDR3 sequence: CASSQTGQGAGANVLTF. The CDR3 DNA sequence: TGCGCCAGCAGCCAAACGGGACAGGGGGCTGGGGCCAACGTCCTGACTTTC.

This clone occurred a few times. The gene calls are TRBV28 and TRBJ2-5, with D maybe TRBD2 (6 bases). V was cut by 5 bases and J by 2 bases, with 15 bases left in between. Germline V gene sequence: CDR1 MDHEN, CDR2 SYDVKM. The CDR3 runs 15 residues. The DNA of the CDR3 is TGTGCCAGCAGTCCCCCGGGGGACTTACAAGAGACCCAGTACTTC. The encoded protein is CASSPPGDLQETQYF.

The chain has TRBV6-5 and TRBJ2-7; perhaps D is TRBD1 or TRBD2 (5 bases each). V was shortened by 5 bases and J by 7 bases, with 18 bases between the two germline ends. Germline loops: CDR1 MNHEY, CDR2 SVGAGI. The CDR3 totals 14 residues. CDR3 in amino acids: CASSAGTSGMEQYF. The CDR3, as DNA: TGTGCCAGCAGTGCCGGGACCTCCGGGATGGAGCAGTACTTC.

Note on this clone: At the DNA level, this CDR3 is encoded by other sequences in the same sample as well. The chain has TRBV4-2 and TRBJ2-1; either TRBD1 or TRBD2 may fit D (6 bases each). CDR1 and CDR2 (germline): LGHNA, YNFKEQ. The CDR3 totals 17 residues. With 0 bases removed from V and 0 bases from J, the gap between germline ends came to 12 bases. The CDR3 region is CASSQEGGRSSYNEQFF. The CDR3 bases are TGTGCCAGCAGCCAAGAAGGGGGGAGAAGCTCCTACAATGAGCAGTTCTTC.

This clone was observed once. V gene TRBV7-9 combines with J gene TRBJ2-1, with D perhaps matching TRBD2 (6 bases). Trimming removed 5 bases from V and 6 bases from J, with 17 bases in between. The CDR3 consists of 15 residues. CDR1 and CDR2 from the germline V gene are SEHNR and FQNEAQ (reference sequence). The CDR3 bases are TGTGCCAGCAGCCCCCCGGGACTTTCGGGCAATGAGCAGTTCTTC. It encodes CASSPPGLSGNEQFF.

The rearrangement joins TRBV11-2 to TRBJ2-4; TRBD2 is a possible D gene (5 bases). CDR1 SGHAT and CDR2 FQNNGV come from the germline V gene. CDR3 length: 12 residues. V gave up 4 bases and J gave up 9 bases, with 10 bases separating them. CDR3 sequence reads: CASSSPDFIQYF. The CDR3 DNA follows: TGTGCCAGCAGCTCACCGGACTTCATTCAGTACTTC.